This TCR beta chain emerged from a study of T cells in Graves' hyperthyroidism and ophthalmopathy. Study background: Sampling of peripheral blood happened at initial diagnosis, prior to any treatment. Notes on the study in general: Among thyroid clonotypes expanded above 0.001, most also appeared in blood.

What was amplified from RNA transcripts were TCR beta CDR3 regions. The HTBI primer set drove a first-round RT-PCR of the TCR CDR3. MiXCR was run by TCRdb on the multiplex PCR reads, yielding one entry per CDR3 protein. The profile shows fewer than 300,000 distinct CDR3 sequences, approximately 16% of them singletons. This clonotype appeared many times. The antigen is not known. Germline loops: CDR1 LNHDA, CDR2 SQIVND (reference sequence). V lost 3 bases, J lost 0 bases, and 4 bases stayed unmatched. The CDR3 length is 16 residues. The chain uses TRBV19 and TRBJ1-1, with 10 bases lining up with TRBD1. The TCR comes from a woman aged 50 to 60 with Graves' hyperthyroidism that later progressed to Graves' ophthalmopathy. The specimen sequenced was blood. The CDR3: CASSMGTGVLNTEAFF. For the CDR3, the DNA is TGTGCCAGTAGTATGGGGACAGGGGTTTTGAACACTGAAGCTTTCTTT.